This entry lists 22 T cell receptor beta chains sequenced from one sample in a study of chemoradiotherapy in HPV16-positive cancers. TCRdb keeps only in-frame clones here, not all; method: immunoSEQ multiplex PCR. The data contain roughly 14,000 clones, roughly 88% of them singletons. The material sequenced was blood, taken from a patient who underwent chemoradiotherapy. The receptors shown here come from a human donor with HPV-associated anogenital cancer.

The rearrangement uses TRBV7-8 and TRBJ2-5, with 10 nucleotides matching TRBD2. The CDR3 contains 16 residues. The trim removed 5 bases at V and 2 bases at J, leaving 8 bases unmatched. Germline CDR1 and CDR2: SGHVS and FQNEAQ. CDR3 amino acids: CASSPGIAGGQETQYF. The CDR3 DNA follows: TGTGCCAGCAGCCCGGGGATAGCGGGGGGTCAAGAGACCCAGTACTTC.

DNA for the CDR3: TGTGCCAGCAGCTTAGATCTTCGCCGAGAGAGGGGGACTGAAGCTTTCTTT. Amino acid sequence: CASSLDLRRERGTEAFF. The V gene is TRBV7-8, the J gene TRBJ1-1; TRBD1 is a possible D gene (6 bases). The CDR3 is 17 residues long. Germline V gene data show CDR1 as SGHVS and CDR2 as FQNEAQ. Deletions cut 1 base from V and 5 bases from J, with 20 bases between.

The chain has TRBV4-3 and TRBJ2-6; 9 positions match TRBD2. J gave up 0 bases and V 1 base, and 4 bases lay outside the gene matches. Germline V gene sequence: CDR1 LGHNA, CDR2 YSLEER. The CDR3 consists of 18 residues. CDR3 region: CASSQVAGAYSGANVLTF. In nucleotides, the CDR3 is TGCGCCAGCAGCCAAGTAGCGGGGGCCTACTCTGGGGCCAACGTCCTGACTTTC.

This clone came up once. This chain links TRBV7-6 with TRBJ2-2; TRBD2 matches 13 bases. V was pared by 2 bases and J by 3 bases, with 12 bases of the junction left unmatched. CDR1 is SGHVS, CDR2 FNYEAQ, per germline. This CDR3 spans 20 amino acids. The CDR3 loop reads CASSLLGQTSGGLHTGELFF. The CDR3 DNA reads as TGTGCCAGCAGCTTACTCGGCCAGACTAGCGGGGGGCTTCACACCGGGGAGCTGTTTTTT. Looking up the rest from reference TRBV7-6 and TRBJ2-2 gives the full variable domain: GAGVSQSPRYKVTKRGQDVALRCDPISGHVSLYWYRQALGQGPEFLTYFNYEAQQDKSGLPNDRFSAERPEGSISTLTIQRTEQRDSAMYRCASSLLGQTSGGLHTGELFFGEGSRLTVL.

In its sample, this clone was seen once. The chain combines TRBV27 with TRBJ1-4; 7 bases line up with TRBD1. This CDR3 has 14 residues. Germline CDR1 reads MNHEY; CDR2 reads SMNVEV (reference sequence). V lost 6 bases and J lost 4; bases outside the gene matches: 5. The DNA of the CDR3 is TGTGCCAGCAGCCAGACAGGGATTAATGAAAAACTGTTTTTT. Translated, it gives CASSQTGINEKLFF.

V is TRBV6-1 and J is TRBJ1-1; no definite D call. Trimming removed 8 bases at V and 0 bases at J, with 10 bases between. The CDR3 runs to 13 residues. Germline values: CDR1 MNHNS, CDR2 SASEGT. CDR3 residues: CASHETVNTEAFF. The CDR3 DNA is TGTGCCAGCCATGAGACTGTGAACACTGAAGCTTTCTTT.

The chain joins TRBV9 to TRBJ1-6; 8 nucleotides align to TRBD1. Germline V gene sequence: CDR1 SGDLS, CDR2 YYNGEE. After removal of 3 bases from V and 7 bases from J, the junction contained 3 bases not matched to a gene. The CDR3 sequence is 14 residues long. The CDR3 DNA is TGTGCCAGCAGCGGCAGGGGGCTGAATTCACCCCTCCACTTT. This encodes CASSGRGLNSPLHF. The full variable domain, with the rest looked up from reference TRBV9 and TRBJ1-6, is DSGVTQTPKHLITATGQRVTLRCSPRSGDLSVYWYQQSLDQGLQFLIQYYNGEERAKGNILERFSAQQFPDLHSELNLSSLELGDSALYFCASSGRGLNSPLHFGNGTRLTVT.

This rearrangement joins TRBV5-8 to TRBJ1-1; 9 positions match TRBD1. The CDR3 extends over 13 amino acids. J lost 5 bases, V lost 4 bases, and 3 bases had no gene match. Germline V lookup: CDR1 SGHTS, CDR2 YDEGEE. CDR3: CASSRDRVTEAFF. The CDR3 nucleotides are TGTGCCAGCAGCCGGGACAGGGTAACTGAAGCTTTCTTT.

V and J are TRBV14 and TRBJ2-5; D not resolved. Germline lookup yields CDR1 SGHDN and CDR2 FVKESK. The CDR3 contains 16 residues. Trimming left V 1 base short and J 4 bases short, with 16 bases between. CDR3 sequence (DNA): TGTGCCAGCAGCCAAGGAACGGTCCTCCGCGGAGAGACCCAGTACTTC. Translated: CASSQGTVLRGETQYF.

This chain joins TRBV5-1 and TRBJ2-5; D unresolved. Germline CDR1 is SGHRS and CDR2 is YFSETQ. The CDR3 has 13 residues. Between the trimmed V and J ends, which lost 2 bases and 3 bases, there was a span of 8 bases. This CDR3 is CASSFGGEETQYF. CDR3 nucleotides: TGCGCCAGCAGCTTCGGTGGGGAAGAGACCCAGTACTTC.

This chain connects TRBV9 to TRBJ2-7; 9 nucleotides match TRBD1. CDR1 and CDR2 (germline): SGDLS, YYNGEE. This CDR3 has 14 residues. Trimming took 4 bases from V and 2 from J; bases not matched to a gene: 4. CDR3 protein: CASSFRQGAYEQYF. The DNA for the CDR3 is TGTGCCAGCAGCTTCCGACAGGGGGCCTACGAGCAGTACTTC.

This chain uses TRBV10-2 with TRBJ1-2, with 10 positions matching TRBD1. V was clipped by 6 bases and J by 7 bases; unmatched bases: 5. Germline loops: CDR1 WSHSY, CDR2 SAAADI. This CDR3 comprises 13 residues. CDR3 residues: CASRGTGESGYTF. CDR3 bases: TGCGCCAGCAGAGGGACAGGGGAGTCTGGCTACACCTTC.

The chain combines TRBV18 with TRBJ1-4; D is unresolved. The germline V and J ends were trimmed by 2 bases and 0 bases, with 10 bases remaining between them. The CDR3 spans 16 residues. The germline gives CDR1 KGHSH, CDR2 LQKENI. DNA of the CDR3: TGTGCCAGCTCACCAGGGGATCTGGCAACTAATGAAAAACTGTTTTTT. Its protein is CASSPGDLATNEKLFF.

The chain combines TRBV27 with TRBJ1-2; TRBD1 agrees at 9 bases. Germline trimming cut 0 bases from V and 5 bases from J; bases unmatched to any gene: 10. The CDR3 runs to 17 residues. CDR1 is MNHEY and CDR2 is SMNVEV in the germline V gene (reference sequence). DNA of the CDR3: TGTGCCAGCAGTTTATCGATGGTGGGACAGGGCGTTTATGGCTACACCTTC. This sequence encodes CASSLSMVGQGVYGYTF.

The rearrangement uses TRBV4-2 and TRBJ1-1; TRBD1 might be the D (5 bases). The CDR3 sequence is 17 residues long. Trimming left V 0 bases short and J 4 bases short, with 18 bases between. The V gene's germline CDR1 is LGHNA and CDR2 YNFKEQ. CDR3 nucleotide sequence: TGTGCCAGCAGCCAAGATCTCGGGACCCCGTTGAGCACTGAAGCTTTCTTT. Protein sequence: CASSQDLGTPLSTEAFF.

This chain connects TRBV29-1 to TRBJ1-2; 7 nucleotides align to TRBD1. Germline trimming cut 6 bases from V and 3 bases from J; bases unmatched to any gene: 4. The CDR3 extends over 12 amino acids. The V gene's germline CDR1 is SQVTM and CDR2 ANQGSEA. CDR3 sequence: CSVQGWDYGYTF. The CDR3 region has the DNA TGCAGCGTACAGGGGTGGGACTATGGCTACACCTTC.

This chain uses TRBV5-4 with TRBJ1-3, with D unresolved. The V gene's germline CDR1 is SGHNT and CDR2 YYREEE (reference sequence). This CDR3 region has 15 residues. V lost 1 base and J 0 bases, leaving 8 bases between the germline ends. CDR3 sequence (DNA): TGTGCCAGCAGCTTGAATGGATACTCTGGAAACACCATATATTTT. Encoded protein: CASSLNGYSGNTIYF.

J is TRBJ1-1 and V is TRBV7-3; TRBD1 aligns across 9 bases. After removal of 5 bases from V and 3 bases from J, the junction contained 7 bases not matched to a gene. Germline CDR1 SGHTA, CDR2 FQGTGA. This CDR3 has 15 amino acids. Here the CDR3 DNA reads TGTGCCAGCAGCCCACAGGGGGCTCGGCACACTGAAGCTTTCTTT. This gives the protein CASSPQGARHTEAFF.

This clone was seen only once. Written as DNA, the CDR3 is TGTGCCAGCAGCTTAGCGTCAGCGGGGGGCTCCTACAATGAGCAGTTCTTC. Encoded protein: CASSLASAGGSYNEQFF. The rearrangement joins TRBV7-6 to TRBJ2-1, with TRBD2 identical over 9 bases. This CDR3 spans 17 amino acids. V gave up 0 bases and J gave up 0 bases; unmatched junction bases: 3. Per germline, CDR1 SGHVS and CDR2 FNYEAQ.

This sequence joins TRBV11-2 and TRBJ2-7; no definite D call. Germline V gives CDR1 SGHAT, CDR2 FQNNGV. The CDR3 is 13 amino acids. The ends were cut back, 5 bases at V and 7 bases at J, with 15 bases in the middle. The CDR3 region has the DNA TGTGCCAGCAGCCCTTACCGACACTTTGAGCAGTACTTC. Amino acid sequence: CASSPYRHFEQYF.

J is TRBJ2-3 and V is TRBV6-1; the D gene could be TRBD1 or TRBD2 (5 bases each). This CDR3 spans 14 amino acids. Per the germline V gene, CDR1 is MNHNS and CDR2 is SASEGT. V was clipped by 7 bases and J by 6 bases, with 17 bases between them. CDR3 amino acids: CASIYRSEGDTQYF. Here the CDR3 DNA reads TGTGCCAGCATCTACAGGTCCGAGGGTGATACGCAGTATTTT.

The V call is TRBV2, the J call TRBJ1-2, with 7 bases that match TRBD1. The junction had 5 bases not matched to a gene; V was cut back by 6 bases and J by 4 bases. Germline V gene lookup returns CDR1 SNHLY and CDR2 FYNNEI. The CDR3 covers 13 residues. CDR3 in amino acids: CASRDGTAYGYTF. The DNA of the CDR3 is TGTGCCAGCAGGGACGGGACAGCCTATGGCTACACCTTC. Complete variable domain (other parts from reference TRBV2 and TRBJ1-2): EPEVTQTPSHQVTQMGQEVILRCVPISNHLYFYWYRQILGQKVEFLVSFYNNEISEKSEIFDDQFSVERPDGSNFTLKIRSTKLEDSAMYFCASRDGTAYGYTFGSGTRLTVV.